The entry that follows covers one T cell receptor (beta chain) sequence. Its antigen remains unknown. Germline V gives CDR1 KGHDR, CDR2 SFDVKD. V lost 1 base, J lost 3 bases, and 8 bases lay in between. This CDR3 is 14 amino acids long. This specimen comes from a study of response to subunit inactivated influenza vaccine. Study results and limitations: It was the authors' suggestion that each seasonal influenza vaccination recruits few new T cells.

One entry per CDR3 protein, called by TCRdb with MiXCR from the RT-PCR reads. The data contain 550,000 to 800,000 distinct CDR3 sequences, approximately 15% of them singletons. V is TRBV24-1 and J is TRBJ2-5, with no clear D. This TCR was recovered from a man in his fifties who received an inactivated influenza vaccine. The sequenced sample was PBMCs from blood, obtained 14 to 15 days before vaccination. The CDR3 DNA is TGTGCCACCAGTGATTTTCCCGGAGAAGAGACCCAGTACTTC. It codes for CATSDFPGEETQYF.